Below, 20 T cell receptor beta chains from the same sample are listed, as sequenced in a study of cytomegalovirus exposure and HLA in healthy donors. PCR was performed using 60 Vbeta and 13 Jbeta primers. TCRdb's copy holds only in-frame clones and misses some; the assay was immunoSEQ multiplex PCR. The data include about 140,000 clones; the top ten clones carry 0.8% to 1%. Sequencing input: PBMCs. Source of these receptors: a male donor in good health and CMV-seronegative.

The rearrangement links TRBV30 to TRBJ1-1; D remains ambiguous. Germline CDR1 GTSNPN, CDR2 SVGIG (reference sequence). V dropped 0 bases and J dropped 0 bases, with 8 bases sitting between them. This CDR3 contains 14 residues. CDR3 in DNA: TGTGCCTGGAGTGTACGGTTGGTGAACACTGAAGCTTTCTTT. Protein product: CAWSVRLVNTEAFF.

The CDR3 loop reads CASSFLKGERPGANVLTF. The DNA of the CDR3 is TGTGCCAGCAGCTTTTTAAAGGGGGAGCGGCCTGGGGCCAACGTCCTGACTTTC. V and J are TRBV11-2 and TRBJ2-6; perhaps TRBD1 as D (6 bases). From germline, CDR1 is SGHAT and CDR2 FQNNGV. The CDR3 consists of 18 residues. Trimming left V 3 bases short and J 2 bases short, with 17 bases between.

J is TRBJ2-1 and V is TRBV2; no firm D call. Looked up from germline, CDR1 is SNHLY and CDR2 is FYNNEI. The CDR3 contains 10 residues. V was trimmed by 8 bases and J by 10 bases, leaving 9 bases between them. The CDR3 spells CASSEVEQFF. The CDR3 DNA sequence: TGTGCCAGCTCCGAGGTAGAGCAGTTCTTC. The full variable domain, with the rest looked up from reference TRBV2 and TRBJ2-1, is EPEVTQTPSHQVTQMGQEVILRCVPISNHLYFYWYRQILGQKVEFLVSFYNNEISEKSEIFDDQFSVERPDGSNFTLKIRSTKLEDSAMYFCASSEVEQFFGPGTRLTVL.

The rearrangement uses TRBV5-3 and TRBJ1-2; D ambiguous. TRBV5-3 counts as an open reading frame of uncertain function. This CDR3 region has 13 residues. V was pared by 3 bases and J by 4 bases, with 10 bases between. CDR3 nucleotide sequence: TGTGCCAGAAGCTCCCGGGTCTTCTATGGCTACACCTTC. Its protein product is CARSSRVFYGYTF.

The chain is built from TRBV29-1 and TRBJ1-1; D unresolved. Germline assignment: CDR1 SQVTM and CDR2 ANQGSEA. CDR3 size: 11 residues. Trimming stripped 6 bases from V and 5 bases from J, with 10 bases between. The CDR3 nucleotides read TGCAGCGTGGATGGGAGGACTGAAGCTTTCTTT. It yields the protein CSVDGRTEAFF.

The chain joins TRBV5-1 to TRBJ2-5; D is uncertain. Trimming pared 4 bases from V and 1 base from J, leaving 20 bases between. Germline CDR1 SGHRS, CDR2 YFSETQ. The CDR3 is made up of 17 amino acids. This CDR3 reads CASSLWSLERVQETQYF. CDR3 bases: TGCGCCAGCAGCCTGTGGTCTTTAGAACGAGTCCAAGAGACCCAGTACTTC.

The rearrangement uses TRBV19 and TRBJ2-7; D perhaps matches TRBD2 (6 bases). The CDR3 is made up of 14 amino acids. Trimming cost V 6 bases and J 9 bases, with 21 bases left between them. In germline, CDR1 is LNHDA, CDR2 SQIVND (reference sequence). CDR3 in amino acids: CASSLPGLPMGQYF. In nucleotides, the CDR3 is TGTGCCAGTAGCCTGCCGGGACTCCCCATGGGGCAGTACTTC.

This chain joins TRBV6-1 and TRBJ1-1; D is perhaps TRBD1 (5 bases). The length of the CDR3 is 15 residues. The ends were cut back, 2 bases at V and 1 base at J, with 11 bases in the middle. Germline CDR1 MNHNS, CDR2 SASEGT. This chain's CDR3 is CASSEWQGQNTEAFF. In DNA, the CDR3 is TGTGCCAGCAGTGAATGGCAGGGCCAGAACACTGAAGCTTTCTTT.

DNA for the CDR3: TGTGCCTGCCCATGGCCCCCTTGGGAGGGTCGGACGGCTAATGAAAAACTGTTTTTT. It specifies CACPWPPWEGRTANEKLFF. This chain uses TRBV30 with TRBJ1-4, with D uncertain. Trimming removed 6 bases from V and 3 bases from J, with 29 bases in between. CDR3 length equals 19 residues. CDR1 is GTSNPN, CDR2 SVGIG, per germline (reference sequence). The full variable domain, its missing parts supplied by reference TRBV30 and TRBJ1-4, is SQTIHQWPATLVQPVGSPLSLECTVEGTSNPNLYWYRQAAGRGLQLLFYSVGIGQISSEVPQNLSASRPQDRQFILSSKKLLLSDSGFYLCACPWPPWEGRTANEKLFFGSGTQLSVL.

The J gene is TRBJ2-3, the V gene TRBV15; a weak D match, TRBD2 (5 bases). CDR1 and CDR2 from the germline V gene are LNHNV and YYDKDF (reference sequence). The CDR3 extends over 20 amino acids. V was trimmed by 5 bases and J by 4 bases, leaving 31 bases between them. The CDR3 spells CATSSVGPSSTGVEADTQYF. Here the CDR3 DNA reads TGTGCCACCAGCTCCGTGGGCCCCTCTTCGACTGGGGTGGAGGCAGATACGCAGTATTTT.

This chain joins TRBV18 and TRBJ2-7, with TRBD1 matching 8 bases. The V segment lost 6 bases and the J segment 5 bases; nucleotides outside the gene matches: 12. CDR3 size: 15 residues. Germline CDR1 reads KGHSH; CDR2 reads LQKENI. This chain's CDR3 is CASSYTGTGTDEQYF. In DNA form, the CDR3 reads TGTGCCAGCTCCTACACGGGGACAGGAACTGACGAGCAGTACTTC.

The chain recombines TRBV5-6 with TRBJ1-1; TRBD1 is a possible D gene (6 bases). Germline V gives CDR1 SGHDT, CDR2 YYEEEE. V gave up 3 bases and J gave up 2 bases, with 11 bases separating them. This CDR3 contains 14 residues. The CDR3 coding sequence is TGTGCCAGCAGCTCTGGACAGTTTAACACTGAAGCTTTCTTT. Translation: CASSSGQFNTEAFF.

The chain is built from TRBV7-2 and TRBJ2-6, with 11 bases matching TRBD2. J lost 4 bases, V lost 5 bases, and 13 bases had no gene match. CDR1 SGHTA and CDR2 FQGNSA come from the germline V gene. This CDR3 spans 19 amino acids. CDR3 protein: CASSPQRLAGGTGANVLTF. In DNA, the CDR3 is TGTGCCAGCAGCCCCCAGAGGCTAGCGGGGGGAACAGGGGCCAACGTCCTGACTTTC.

J is TRBJ2-7 and V is TRBV5-1, with D perhaps matching TRBD2 (6 bases). The CDR3 covers 12 residues. Germline CDR1 and CDR2: SGHRS and YFSETQ. Trimming took 4 bases from V and 11 from J, leaving 16 bases between them. The CDR3 DNA reads TGCGCCAGCAGCAGGGACTCCTCGGGGGAGTACTTC. Translation gives CASSRDSSGEYF.

The rearrangement joins TRBV6-1 to TRBJ2-7, with a possible D match to TRBD1 (5 bases). Germline-derived CDR1 and CDR2 are MNHNS and SASEGT. With 0 bases removed from V and 3 bases from J, the gap between germline ends came to 15 bases. This CDR3 comprises 16 residues. This CDR3 is CASSEARSDNVYEQYF. In DNA, the CDR3 is TGTGCCAGCAGTGAAGCGCGGTCGGACAATGTCTACGAGCAGTACTTC.

This chain joins TRBV18 and TRBJ1-2, with TRBD1 matching over 8 bases. V lost 2 bases and J lost 0; bases outside the gene matches: 20. This CDR3 region has 21 residues. Germline lookup yields CDR1 KGHSH and CDR2 LQKENI. The CDR3 DNA sequence: TGTGCCAGCTCACCAATCCGTGCATCTCAGGGGGCTGCTACTCCTAACTATGGCTACACCTTC. This sequence encodes CASSPIRASQGAATPNYGYTF.

This chain links TRBV28 with TRBJ2-3; 9 positions agree with TRBD2. V lost 3 bases and J lost 2; bases outside the gene matches: 6. The CDR3 runs to 16 residues. In germline, CDR1 is MDHEN, CDR2 SYDVKM. The CDR3 nucleotides are TGTGCCAGCAGTTTCAGGCCTAGCGGGGTCACAGATACGCAGTATTTT. Its translation: CASSFRPSGVTDTQYF.

The chain carries TRBV5-4 and TRBJ2-3; 9 bases are shared with TRBD2. The V segment lost 1 base and the J segment 2 bases; nucleotides outside the gene matches: 2. The length of the CDR3 is 15 residues. Germline V gene data show CDR1 as SGHNT and CDR2 as YYREEE (reference sequence). In DNA form, the CDR3 reads TGTGCCAGCAGCTTGCAGCGGGGGGACACAGATACGCAGTATTTT. This gives the protein CASSLQRGDTDTQYF.

V gene TRBV5-1 combines with J gene TRBJ2-3; maybe TRBD2 (5 bases). This CDR3 has 15 residues. The ends were cut back, 6 bases at V and 1 base at J, with 15 bases in the middle. Germline lookup yields CDR1 SGHRS and CDR2 YFSETQ. CDR3 sequence reads: CASNGEGRGTDTQYF. The CDR3 DNA reads as TGCGCCAGCAATGGTGAAGGGAGAGGCACAGATACGCAGTATTTT.

The chain carries TRBV27 and TRBJ1-2; TRBD1 aligns across 8 bases. CDR3 length: 16 amino acids. Unmatched junction bases numbered 12, after V lost 5 bases and J lost 4 bases. Germline V lookup: CDR1 MNHEY, CDR2 SMNVEV (reference sequence). The CDR3 DNA sequence: TGTGCCAGCAGTATATACGGGGACAGGCCCTCCTATGGCTACACCTTC. Residues: CASSIYGDRPSYGYTF.